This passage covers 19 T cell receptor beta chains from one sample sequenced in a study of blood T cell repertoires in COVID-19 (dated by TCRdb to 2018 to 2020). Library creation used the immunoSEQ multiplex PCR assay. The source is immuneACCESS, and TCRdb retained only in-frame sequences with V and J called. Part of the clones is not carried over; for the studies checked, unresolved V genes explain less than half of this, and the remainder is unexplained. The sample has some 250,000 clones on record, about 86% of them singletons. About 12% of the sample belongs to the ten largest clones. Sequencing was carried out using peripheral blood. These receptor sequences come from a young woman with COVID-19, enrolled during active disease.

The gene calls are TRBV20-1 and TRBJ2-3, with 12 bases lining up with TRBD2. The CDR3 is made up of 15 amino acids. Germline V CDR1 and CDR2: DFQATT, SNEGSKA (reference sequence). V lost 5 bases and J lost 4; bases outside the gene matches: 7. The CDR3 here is CSAGVGLAGSDTQYF. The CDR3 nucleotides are TGCAGTGCTGGTGTAGGACTAGCGGGGTCAGATACGCAGTATTTT.

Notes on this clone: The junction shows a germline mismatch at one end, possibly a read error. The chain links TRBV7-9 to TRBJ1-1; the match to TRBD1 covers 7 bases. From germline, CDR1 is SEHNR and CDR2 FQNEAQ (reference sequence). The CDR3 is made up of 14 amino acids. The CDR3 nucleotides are TGTGCCAGCAGCTTGGCGACAGGGAACGCTGAAGCTTTCTTT. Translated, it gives CASSLATGNAEAFF.

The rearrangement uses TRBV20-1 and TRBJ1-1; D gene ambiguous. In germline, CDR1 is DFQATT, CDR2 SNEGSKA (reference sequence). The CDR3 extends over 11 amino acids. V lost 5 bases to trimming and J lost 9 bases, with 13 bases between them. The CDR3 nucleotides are TGCAGTGCTGATGGCGGACTAAAAGCTTTCTTT. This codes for CSADGGLKAFF.

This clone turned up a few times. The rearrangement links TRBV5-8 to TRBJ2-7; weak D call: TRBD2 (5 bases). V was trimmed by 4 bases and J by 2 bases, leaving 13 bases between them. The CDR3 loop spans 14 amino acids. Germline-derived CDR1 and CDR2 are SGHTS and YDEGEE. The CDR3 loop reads CASSPEEMAYEQYF. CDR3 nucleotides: TGTGCCAGCAGCCCGGAGGAAATGGCCTACGAGCAGTACTTC.

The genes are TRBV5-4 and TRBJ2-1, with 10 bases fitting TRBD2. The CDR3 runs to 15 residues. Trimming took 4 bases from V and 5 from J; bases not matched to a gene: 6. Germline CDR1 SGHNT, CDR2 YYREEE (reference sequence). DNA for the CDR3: TGTGCCAGCAGCCGAGCGGGGGGGCGGGACAATGAGCAGTTCTTC. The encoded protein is CASSRAGGRDNEQFF.

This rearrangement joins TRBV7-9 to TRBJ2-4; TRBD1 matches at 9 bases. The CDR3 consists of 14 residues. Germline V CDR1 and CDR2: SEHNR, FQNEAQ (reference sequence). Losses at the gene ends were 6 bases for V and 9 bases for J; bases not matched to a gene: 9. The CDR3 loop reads CASRPGTGLTIQYF. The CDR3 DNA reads TGTGCCAGCAGACCCGGGACAGGGTTGACCATTCAGTACTTC.

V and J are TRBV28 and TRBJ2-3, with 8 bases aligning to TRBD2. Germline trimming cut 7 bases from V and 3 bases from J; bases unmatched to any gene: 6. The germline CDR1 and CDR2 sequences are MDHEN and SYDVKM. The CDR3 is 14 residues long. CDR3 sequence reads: CASIPGGGTDTQYF. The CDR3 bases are TGTGCCAGCATTCCGGGGGGGGGAACAGATACGCAGTATTTT.

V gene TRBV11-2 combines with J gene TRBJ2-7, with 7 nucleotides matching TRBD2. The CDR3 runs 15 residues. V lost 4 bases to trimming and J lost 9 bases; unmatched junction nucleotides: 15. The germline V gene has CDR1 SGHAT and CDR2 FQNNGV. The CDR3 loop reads CASSSQGRVYERQYF. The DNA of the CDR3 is TGTGCCAGCAGCTCCCAAGGGAGGGTCTACGAGCGGCAGTACTTC.

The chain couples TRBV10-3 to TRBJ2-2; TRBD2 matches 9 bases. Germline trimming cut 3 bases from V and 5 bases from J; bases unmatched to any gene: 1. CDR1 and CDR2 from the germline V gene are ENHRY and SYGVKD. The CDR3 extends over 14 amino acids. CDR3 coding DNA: TGTGCCATCAGTGAAACTAGCGGGACCGGGGAGCTGTTTTTT. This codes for CAISETSGTGELFF.

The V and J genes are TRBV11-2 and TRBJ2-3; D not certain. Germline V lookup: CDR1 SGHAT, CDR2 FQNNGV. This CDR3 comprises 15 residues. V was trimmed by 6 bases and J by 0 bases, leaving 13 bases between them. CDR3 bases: TGTGCCAGCAGAAACGCCCTACCTAGCACAGATACGCAGTATTTT. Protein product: CASRNALPSTDTQYF.

The CDR3 bases are TGTGCCAGCAGCTTGGTTGGGCAGGGGGCTTACTCGGGTGGCTACACCTTC. Translating it yields CASSLVGQGAYSGGYTF. This chain connects TRBV5-4 to TRBJ1-2; 8 nucleotides align to TRBD1. The CDR3 totals 17 residues. Losses at the gene ends were 0 bases for V and 7 bases for J; bases not matched to a gene: 14. CDR1 and CDR2 (germline): SGHNT, YYREEE (reference sequence).

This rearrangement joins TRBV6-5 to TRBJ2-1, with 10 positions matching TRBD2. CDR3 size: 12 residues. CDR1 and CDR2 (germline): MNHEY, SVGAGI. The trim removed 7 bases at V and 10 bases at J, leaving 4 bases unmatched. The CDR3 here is CASNPLAGEQFF. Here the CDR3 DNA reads TGTGCCAGCAATCCACTAGCGGGGGAGCAGTTCTTC.

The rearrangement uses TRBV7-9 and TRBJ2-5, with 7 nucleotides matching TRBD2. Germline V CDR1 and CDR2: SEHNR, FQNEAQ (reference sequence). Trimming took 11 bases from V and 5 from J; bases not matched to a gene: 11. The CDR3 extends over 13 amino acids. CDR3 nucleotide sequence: TGTGCCTCCGGGGGGACTCCTCGCGAGACCCAGTACTTC. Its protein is CASGGTPRETQYF.

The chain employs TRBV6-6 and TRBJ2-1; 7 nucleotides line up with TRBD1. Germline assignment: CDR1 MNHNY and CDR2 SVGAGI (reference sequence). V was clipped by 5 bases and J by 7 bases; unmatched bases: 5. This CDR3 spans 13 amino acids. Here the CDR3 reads CASSPRQGNEQFF. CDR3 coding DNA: TGTGCCAGCAGTCCGCGACAGGGAAATGAGCAGTTCTTC.

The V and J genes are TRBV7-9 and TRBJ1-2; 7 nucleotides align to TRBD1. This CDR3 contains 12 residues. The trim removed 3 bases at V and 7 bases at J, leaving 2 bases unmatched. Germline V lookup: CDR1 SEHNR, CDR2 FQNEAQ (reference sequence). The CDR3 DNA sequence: TGTGCCAGCAGCTTTGCAGGGGGTGGCTACACCTTC. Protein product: CASSFAGGGYTF. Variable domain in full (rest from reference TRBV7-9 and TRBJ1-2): DTGVSQNPRHKITKRGQNVTFRCDPISEHNRLYWYRQTLGQGPEFLTYFQNEAQLEKSRLLSDRFSAERPKGSFSTLEIQRTEQGDSAMYLCASSFAGGGYTFGSGTRLTVV.

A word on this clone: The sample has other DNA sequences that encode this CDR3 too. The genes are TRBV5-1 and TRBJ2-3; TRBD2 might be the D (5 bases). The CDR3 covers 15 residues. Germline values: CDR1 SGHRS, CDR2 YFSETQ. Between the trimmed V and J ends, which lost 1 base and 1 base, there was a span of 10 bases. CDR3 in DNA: TGCGCCAGCAGCTTGTCCTCCGGGGGCACAGATACGCAGTATTTT. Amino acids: CASSLSSGGTDTQYF.

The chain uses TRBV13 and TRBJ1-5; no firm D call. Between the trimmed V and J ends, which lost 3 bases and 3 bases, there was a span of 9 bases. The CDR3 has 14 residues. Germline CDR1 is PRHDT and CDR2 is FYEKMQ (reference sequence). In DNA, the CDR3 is TGTGCCAGCAGCTTTCACGGTTTCAATCAGCCCCAGCATTTT. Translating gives CASSFHGFNQPQHF. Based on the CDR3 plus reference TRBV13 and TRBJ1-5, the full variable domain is AAGVIQSPRHLIKEKRETATLKCYPIPRHDTVYWYQQGPGQDPQFLISFYEKMQSDKGSIPDRFSAQQFSDYHSELNMSSLELGDSALYFCASSFHGFNQPQHFGDGTRLSIL.

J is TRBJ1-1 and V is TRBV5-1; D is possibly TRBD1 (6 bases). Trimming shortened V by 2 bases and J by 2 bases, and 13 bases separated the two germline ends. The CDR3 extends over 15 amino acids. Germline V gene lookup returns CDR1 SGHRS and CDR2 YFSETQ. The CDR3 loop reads CASSFTGTENTEAFF. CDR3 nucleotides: TGCGCCAGCAGCTTTACAGGGACGGAAAACACTGAAGCTTTCTTT.

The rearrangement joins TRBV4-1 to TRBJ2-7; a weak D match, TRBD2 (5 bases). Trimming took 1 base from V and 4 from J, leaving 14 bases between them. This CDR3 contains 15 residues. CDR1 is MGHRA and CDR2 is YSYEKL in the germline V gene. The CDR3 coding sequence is TGCGCCAGCAGCCAAGGTCCGGGGAGAGGATACGAGCAGTACTTC. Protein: CASSQGPGRGYEQYF.